This TCR beta chain derives from a study of T cell repertoires in cytomegalovirus infection. At the level of the study: Signatures in public TCR beta sequences pointed to both CMV infection and matching HLA type. Findings and caveats of the study: In two of eight donors, the top clonotype was HLA-C-restricted CMV-specific. Cumulative frequency of public TCR beta families picked out carriers of CMV plus the relevant HLA.

Of note for this clonotype: The antigen is not known.

TCRdb itself ran the reads through MiXCR, one entry per CDR3 protein. The data show about 470,000 distinct CDR3 sequences, with approximately 40% seen just once and 35% to 50% held by the top ten. Germline V gene data show CDR1 as LNHDA and CDR2 as SQIVND (reference sequence). V lost 10 bases to trimming and J lost 9 bases, with 19 bases between them. CDR3 size: 13 residues. The sample consisted of cultured PBMCs, taken from culture after CMV antigen stimulation. The clonotype comes from a human donor in good health (CMV status not recorded). Some clones in this sample may be carry-over from other donors' samples. This chain connects TRBV19 to TRBJ2-1; perhaps TRBD1 as D (8 bases). The CDR3 DNA follows: TGTGCCACCGGCTGGACAGGGAGGGTTGAGCAGTTCTTC. Protein: CATGWTGRVEQFF.